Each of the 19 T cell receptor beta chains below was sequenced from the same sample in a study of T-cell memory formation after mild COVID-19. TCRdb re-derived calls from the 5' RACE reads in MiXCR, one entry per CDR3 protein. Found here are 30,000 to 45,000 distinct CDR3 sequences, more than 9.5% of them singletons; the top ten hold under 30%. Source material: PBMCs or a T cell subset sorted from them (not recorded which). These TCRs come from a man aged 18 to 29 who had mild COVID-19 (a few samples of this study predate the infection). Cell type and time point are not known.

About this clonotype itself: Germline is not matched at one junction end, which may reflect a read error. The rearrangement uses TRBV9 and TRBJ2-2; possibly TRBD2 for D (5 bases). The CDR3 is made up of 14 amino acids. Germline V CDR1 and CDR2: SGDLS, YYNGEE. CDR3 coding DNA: TGTGCCAGCAGCGTAGGCACGAACACCGGGGATCTGTTTTTT. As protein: CASSVGTNTGDLFF.

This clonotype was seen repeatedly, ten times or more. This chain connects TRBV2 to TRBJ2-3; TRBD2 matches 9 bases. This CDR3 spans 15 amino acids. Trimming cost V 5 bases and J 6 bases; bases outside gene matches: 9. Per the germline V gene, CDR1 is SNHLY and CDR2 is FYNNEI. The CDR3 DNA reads TGTGCCAGCAGTCAGCGGGGGGCCTCACTGGATACGCAGTATTTT. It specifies CASSQRGASLDTQYF.

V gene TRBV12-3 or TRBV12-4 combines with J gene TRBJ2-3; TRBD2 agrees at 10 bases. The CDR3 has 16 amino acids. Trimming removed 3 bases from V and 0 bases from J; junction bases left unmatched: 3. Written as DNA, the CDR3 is TGTGCCAGCAGTTTGGCTAGCGGGGGTAGCACAGATACGCAGTATTTT. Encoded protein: CASSLASGGSTDTQYF.

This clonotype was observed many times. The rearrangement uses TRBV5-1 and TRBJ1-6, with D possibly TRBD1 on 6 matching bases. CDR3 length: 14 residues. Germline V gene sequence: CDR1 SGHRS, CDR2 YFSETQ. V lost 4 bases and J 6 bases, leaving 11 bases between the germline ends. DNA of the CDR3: TGCGCCAGCAGCCCCGGACAGATTAATTCACCCCTCCACTTT. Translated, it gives CASSPGQINSPLHF.

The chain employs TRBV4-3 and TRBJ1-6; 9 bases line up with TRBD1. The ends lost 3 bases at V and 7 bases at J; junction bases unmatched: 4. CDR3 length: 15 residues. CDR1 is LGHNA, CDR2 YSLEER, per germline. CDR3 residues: CASSHYGQGNSPLHF. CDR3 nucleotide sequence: TGCGCCAGCAGCCATTACGGACAGGGGAATTCACCCCTCCACTTT.

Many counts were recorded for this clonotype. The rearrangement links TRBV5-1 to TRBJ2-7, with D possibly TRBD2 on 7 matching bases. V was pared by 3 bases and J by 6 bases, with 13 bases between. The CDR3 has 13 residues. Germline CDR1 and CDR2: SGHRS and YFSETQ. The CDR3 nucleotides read TGCGCCAGCAGCTCGGCGGGGGCCGGCGAGCAGTACGTC. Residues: CASSSAGAGEQYV.

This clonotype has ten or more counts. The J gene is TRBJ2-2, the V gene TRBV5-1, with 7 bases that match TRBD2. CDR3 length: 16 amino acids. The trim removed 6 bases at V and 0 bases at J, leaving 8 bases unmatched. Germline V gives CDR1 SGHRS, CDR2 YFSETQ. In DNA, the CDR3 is TGCGCCAGCACCGAACGGGGGGACGCGAACACCGGGGAGCTGTTTTTT. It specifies CASTERGDANTGELFF.

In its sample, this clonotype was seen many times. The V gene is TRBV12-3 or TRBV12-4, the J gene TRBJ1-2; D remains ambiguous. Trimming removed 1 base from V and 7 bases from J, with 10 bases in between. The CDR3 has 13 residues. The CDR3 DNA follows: TGTGCCAGCAGTTTAGGGACGGTTCTTGGCTACACCTTC. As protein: CASSLGTVLGYTF.

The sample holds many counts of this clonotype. CDR3 residues: CASSLGTSGRNEQFF. The CDR3 DNA follows: TGCGCCAGCAGCTTGGGGACTAGCGGGCGCAATGAGCAGTTCTTC. V and J are TRBV5-1 and TRBJ2-1, with 11 bases fitting TRBD2. The CDR3 consists of 15 residues. CDR1 is SGHRS, CDR2 YFSETQ, per germline. With V trimmed by 0 bases and J by 6 bases, 2 bases remained unmatched.

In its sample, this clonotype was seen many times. The CDR3 nucleotides read TGCAGTCTCGGACTAGCGGGGAATACAGATACGCAGTATTTT. It translates to CSLGLAGNTDTQYF. V gene TRBV20-1 combines with J gene TRBJ2-3, with 12 bases lining up with TRBD2. The length of the CDR3 is 14 residues. The V segment lost 8 bases and the J segment 3 bases; nucleotides outside the gene matches: 6. The germline gives CDR1 DFQATT, CDR2 SNEGSKA (reference sequence).

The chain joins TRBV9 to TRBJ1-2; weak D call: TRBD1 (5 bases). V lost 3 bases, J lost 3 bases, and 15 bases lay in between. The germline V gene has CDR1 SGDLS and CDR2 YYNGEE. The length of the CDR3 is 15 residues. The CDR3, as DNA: TGTGCCAGCAGCGGGGGCAGGGAGGCAGACTATGGCTACACCTTC. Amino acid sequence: CASSGGREADYGYTF.

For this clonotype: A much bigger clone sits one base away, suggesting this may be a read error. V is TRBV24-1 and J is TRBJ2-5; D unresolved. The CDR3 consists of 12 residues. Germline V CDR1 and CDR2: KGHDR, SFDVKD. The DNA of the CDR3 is TGTGCCACCAGTGTTTTGGTGGAGACCCAGTACTTC. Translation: CATSVLVETQYF.

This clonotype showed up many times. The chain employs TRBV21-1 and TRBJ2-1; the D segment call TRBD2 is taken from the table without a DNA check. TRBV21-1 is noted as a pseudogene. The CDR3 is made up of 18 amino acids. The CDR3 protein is CASSKAQERGGQNNEQFF. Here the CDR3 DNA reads TGTGCCAGCAGCAAAGCGCAAGAGCGGGGGGGCCAAAACAATGAGCAGTTCTTC.

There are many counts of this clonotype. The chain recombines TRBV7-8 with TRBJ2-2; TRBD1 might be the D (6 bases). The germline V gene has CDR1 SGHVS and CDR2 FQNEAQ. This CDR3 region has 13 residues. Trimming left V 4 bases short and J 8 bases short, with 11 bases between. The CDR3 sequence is CASSSRQAGELFF. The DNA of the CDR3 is TGTGCCAGCAGCTCCAGACAGGCGGGGGAGCTGTTTTTT. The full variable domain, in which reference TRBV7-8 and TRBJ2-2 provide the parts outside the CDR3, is GAGVSQSPRYKVAKRGQDVALRCDPISGHVSLFWYQQALGQGPEFLTYFQNEAQLDKSGLPSDRFFAERPEGSVSTLKIQRTQQEDSAVYLCASSSRQAGELFFGEGSRLTVL.

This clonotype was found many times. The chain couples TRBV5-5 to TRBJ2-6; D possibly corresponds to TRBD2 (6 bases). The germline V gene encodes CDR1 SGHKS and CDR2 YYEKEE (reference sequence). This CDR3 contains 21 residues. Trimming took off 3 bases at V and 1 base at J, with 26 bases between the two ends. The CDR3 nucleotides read TGTGCCAGCAGCTCGTTGTATGTAGTCCGGGGGTCCCTTTCTGGGGCCAACGTCCTGACTTTC. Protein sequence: CASSSLYVVRGSLSGANVLTF. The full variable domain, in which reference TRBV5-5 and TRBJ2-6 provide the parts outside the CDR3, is DAGVTQSPTHLIKTRGQQVTLRCSPISGHKSVSWYQQVLGQGPQFIFQYYEKEERGRGNFPDRFSARQFPNYSSELNVNALLLGDSALYLCASSSLYVVRGSLSGANVLTFGAGSRLTVL.

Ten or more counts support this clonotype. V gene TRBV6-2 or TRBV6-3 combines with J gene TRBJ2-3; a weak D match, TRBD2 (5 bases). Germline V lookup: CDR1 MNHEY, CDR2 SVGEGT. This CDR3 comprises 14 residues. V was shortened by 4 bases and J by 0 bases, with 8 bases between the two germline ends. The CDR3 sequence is CASSSGGSTDTQYF. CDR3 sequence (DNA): TGTGCCAGCAGTTCGGGCGGGAGCACAGATACGCAGTATTTT.

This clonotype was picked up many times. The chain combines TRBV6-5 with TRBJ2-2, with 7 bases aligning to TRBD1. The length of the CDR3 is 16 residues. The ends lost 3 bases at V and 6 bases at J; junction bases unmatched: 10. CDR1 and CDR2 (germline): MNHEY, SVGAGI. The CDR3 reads CASSYRSGTAAGELFF. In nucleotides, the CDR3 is TGTGCCAGCAGTTATCGGTCCGGGACAGCGGCCGGGGAGCTGTTTTTT.

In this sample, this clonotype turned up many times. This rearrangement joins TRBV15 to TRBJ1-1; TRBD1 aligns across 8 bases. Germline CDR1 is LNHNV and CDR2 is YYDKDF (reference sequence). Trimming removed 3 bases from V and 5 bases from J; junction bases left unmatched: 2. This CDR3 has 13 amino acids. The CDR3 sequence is CATSSTGGTEAFF. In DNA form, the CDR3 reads TGTGCCACCAGCAGCACAGGGGGTACTGAAGCTTTCTTT.

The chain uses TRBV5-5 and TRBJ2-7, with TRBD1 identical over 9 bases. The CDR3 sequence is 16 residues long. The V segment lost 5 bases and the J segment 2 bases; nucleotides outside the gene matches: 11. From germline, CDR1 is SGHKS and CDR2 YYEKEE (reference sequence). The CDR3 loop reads CASSRLGTGTPYEQYV. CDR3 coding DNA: TGTGCCAGCAGTCGGTTGGGGACAGGGACCCCCTACGAGCAGTACGTC.